In this sample, the clone carrying this T cell receptor beta chain turned up a few times. Its antigen remains unidentified. This entry is derived from a study of beta chain features in type 1 diabetes. Purity (above 95%) was reached by all sorted populations. Notes on the study in general: Researchers reported that naive, central memory and Treg TCRB repertoires appeared more similar in patients than in healthy donors. Patients and controls would share equally any PCR tilt toward shorter templates. Across all four CD4+ subsets, people with type 1 diabetes showed modestly shorter TCRB CDR3s.

The CDR3 totals 14 residues. Per germline, CDR1 MNHNY and CDR2 SVGAGI (reference sequence). Trimming removed 5 bases from V and 2 bases from J, with 12 bases in between. Reverse transcribing all isolated RNA meant expressed TCRB transcripts were sequenced. Clones were sequenced by immunoSEQ multiplex PCR, and TCRdb holds only the in-frame ones, with some missing. The table has over 650,000 clones, roughly an eighth seen once; the top ten hold approximately 0.042%. Sequencing was done on a sample of naive CD4+ T cells from blood. The receptor comes from a man between 18 and 35 years old with type 1 diabetes. V and J are TRBV6-6 and TRBJ1-1, with D unclear. The CDR3 region has the DNA TGTGCCAGCAGTGCCCGGACCGAAAACACTGAAGCTTTCTTT. It codes for CASSARTENTEAFF.